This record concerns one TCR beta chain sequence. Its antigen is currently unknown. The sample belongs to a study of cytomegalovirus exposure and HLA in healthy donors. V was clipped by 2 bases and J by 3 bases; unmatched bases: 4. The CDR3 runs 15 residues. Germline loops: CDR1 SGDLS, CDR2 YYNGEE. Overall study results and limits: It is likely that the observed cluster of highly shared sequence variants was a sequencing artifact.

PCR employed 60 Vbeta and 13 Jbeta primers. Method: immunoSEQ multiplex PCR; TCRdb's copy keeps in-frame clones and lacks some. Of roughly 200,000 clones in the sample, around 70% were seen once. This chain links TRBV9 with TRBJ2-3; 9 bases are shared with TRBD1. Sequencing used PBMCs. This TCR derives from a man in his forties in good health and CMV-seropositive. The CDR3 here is CASSVGGQGTDTQYF. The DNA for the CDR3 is TGTGCCAGCAGCGTCGGGGGACAGGGAACAGATACGCAGTATTTT.